Given below is one TCR beta chain in context. The target antigen is unknown. This entry belongs to a study of early T cells in non-severe SARS-CoV-2 infection. Looking at the study overall: Chains from this unsorted whole-blood bulk RNA could not be paired.

TCRdb ran MiXCR on the 5' RACE reads and lists one entry per CDR3 protein. The data hold fewer than 55,000 distinct CDR3 sequences, with 7% to 10% observed a single time. Study-wide points: VDJdb-based annotation leaned toward anti-spike CD8 responses and missed private and CD4 specificities.

The V and J ends lost 2 bases and 0 bases respectively, with 11 bases between them. CDR1 and CDR2 (germline): SGHRS, YFSETQ. The CDR3 contains 15 residues. This receptor was taken from an adult who was a healthcare worker with PCR-confirmed SARS-CoV-2 infection or an uninfected control (not recorded which). The material sequenced was whole blood. The chain combines TRBV5-1 with TRBJ1-2, with D perhaps TRBD1 (5 bases). CDR3 DNA sequence: TGCGCCAGCAGCTTTCAGGGAGATCCTAACTATGGCTACACCTTC. Encoded protein: CASSFQGDPNYGYTF.